This TCR beta chain was obtained from a study of blood T cells in healthy people across ages. The second PCR ran about 6 to 11 cycles with a sample-barcoded 5' primer and J-beta primers. TCRdb used MiXCR to reprocess the 5' RACE reads, holding one entry per CDR3 protein. The table includes more than 450,000 distinct CDR3 sequences, about 27% detected once. There are a few counts of this clonotype. This CDR3 is built from 12 residues. V gave up 4 bases and J gave up 5 bases, with 9 bases separating them. The V gene's germline CDR1 is SGHNT and CDR2 YENEEA. These same data were also listed under a study on T cells of mothers and their children.

The source is a boy younger than 10 in good health. The chain carries TRBV11-3 and TRBJ2-7; D unresolved. The sequencing sample was made of blood. The CDR3 loop reads CASSYDENEQYF. In nucleotides, the CDR3 is TGTGCCAGCAGCTACGATGAGAACGAGCAGTACTTC. The full variable domain, with the rest looked up from reference TRBV11-3 and TRBJ2-7, is EAGVVQSPRYKIIEKKQPVAFWCNPISGHNTLYWYLQNLGQGPELLIRYENEEAVDDSQLPKDRFSAERLKGVDSTLKIQPAELGDSAVYLCASSYDENEQYFGPGTRLTVT.